Below are 13 T cell receptor beta chains sequenced from a single sample in a study of graft-versus-host responses after intestinal transplantation. Sequenced by immunoSEQ multiplex PCR; TCRdb stores in-frame clones only, minus some. The sample contains 9,600 or so clones, over 70% of which appear only once. Investigators treated the graft tissue so that it released intraepithelial and lamina propria lymphocytes. The sequencing here drew on ileum tissue, taken around 450 days after intestinal transplantation. The source of these receptors is a human patient who received an intestinal transplant, so some T cells may come from the graft donor.

This clone was seen only once. The CDR3 here is CASSEEGHEQYF. DNA for the CDR3: TGCGCCAGCAGTGAGGAGGGACACGAGCAGTACTTC. The chain uses TRBV10-2 and TRBJ2-7; D may match TRBD1 or TRBD2 (5 bases each). From germline, CDR1 is WSHSY and CDR2 SAAADI. V lost 2 bases and J 5 bases, leaving 7 bases between the germline ends. The CDR3 covers 12 residues.

The rearrangement links TRBV27 to TRBJ1-1; D not resolved. This CDR3 has 13 amino acids. The V end lost 7 bases, the J end lost 1 base, and 10 bases lay between the germline ends. From germline, CDR1 is MNHEY and CDR2 SMNVEV (reference sequence). CDR3 nucleotide sequence: TGTGCCAGCACCCGGAGCCGGAACACTGAAGCTTTCTTT. Translated, it gives CASTRSRNTEAFF.

The genes are TRBV6-4 and TRBJ1-5; a weak D match, TRBD1 (5 bases). The CDR3 extends over 17 amino acids. Germline values: CDR1 MRHNA, CDR2 SNTAGT. Trimming took 6 bases from V and 3 from J, leaving 21 bases between them. As DNA, the CDR3 is TGTGCCAGCAGCTCATCCGCTCAGGGCTCCTACAATCAGCCCCAGCATTTT. Amino acid sequence: CASSSSAQGSYNQPQHF.

The rearrangement uses TRBV14 and TRBJ1-1; tentative D call: TRBD1 (5 bases). The ends were cut back, 1 base at V and 6 bases at J, with 15 bases in the middle. Germline V lookup: CDR1 SGHDN, CDR2 FVKESK. The CDR3 is 15 amino acids. The CDR3 nucleotides are TGTGCCAGCAGCCAAGCTGGGGCTCTCCTCCCTGAAGCTTTCTTT. This codes for CASSQAGALLPEAFF.

To note about this clone: Other DNA sequences from this sample encode an identical CDR3 as well. The rearrangement joins TRBV6-1 to TRBJ1-2, with D possibly matching TRBD1 (5 bases). The CDR3 runs to 14 residues. Germline V gene sequence: CDR1 MNHNS, CDR2 SASEGT. The V gene lost 4 bases and the J gene lost 5 bases, with 14 bases spanning the gap. The CDR3 region has the DNA TGTGCCAGCAGTGCCGCCGGGACGTTTTATGGCTACACCTTC. This translates into CASSAAGTFYGYTF.

The CDR3 bases are TGCGCCAGCAGCTTGCCCCCGTGGTGGCAGCTATGGTCTGGGGCCAACGTCCTGACTTTC. It encodes CASSLPPWWQLWSGANVLTF. This chain links TRBV5-1 with TRBJ2-6; D call uncertain. Germline CDR1 is SGHRS and CDR2 is YFSETQ. The length of the CDR3 is 20 residues. V lost 1 base and J 1 base, leaving 21 bases between the germline ends.

In this sample, this clone turned up a few times. The gene calls are TRBV6-1 and TRBJ2-5, with D maybe TRBD1 (6 bases). Trimming pared 7 bases from V and 2 bases from J, leaving 17 bases between. This CDR3 is 15 amino acids long. CDR1 MNHNS and CDR2 SASEGT come from the germline V gene. CDR3 loop: CASTIGPGQQETQYF. The CDR3 nucleotides read TGTGCCAGCACCATAGGACCGGGACAACAAGAGACCCAGTACTTC.

V usage is TRBV4-2 and J usage is TRBJ2-3; the D is unclear. Germline assignment: CDR1 LGHNA and CDR2 YNFKEQ. The CDR3 length is 17 residues. Deletions cut 0 bases from V and 2 bases from J, with 15 bases between. Written as DNA, the CDR3 is TGTGCCAGCAGCCAAGATCCACCTACCACTTACACAGATACGCAGTATTTT. Amino acid sequence: CASSQDPPTTYTDTQYF.

J is TRBJ1-1 and V is TRBV5-1; 8 bases line up with TRBD1. Unmatched junction bases numbered 11, after V lost 1 base and J lost 0 bases. The CDR3 is made up of 18 amino acids. In germline, CDR1 is SGHRS, CDR2 YFSETQ. CDR3: CASSLHRQGQPMNTEAFF. The CDR3 bases are TGCGCCAGCAGCTTGCATAGACAGGGGCAGCCTATGAACACTGAAGCTTTCTTT. Looking up the rest from reference TRBV5-1 and TRBJ1-1 gives the full variable domain: KAGVTQTPRYLIKTRGQQVTLSCSPISGHRSVSWYQQTPGQGLQFLFEYFSETQRNKGNFPGRFSGRQFSNSRSEMNVSTLELGDSALYLCASSLHRQGQPMNTEAFFGQGTRLTVV.

The rearrangement links TRBV29-1 to TRBJ2-3; 7 nucleotides match TRBD1. The CDR3 extends over 15 amino acids. CDR1 and CDR2 (germline): SQVTM, ANQGSEA. V shed 3 bases and J 2 bases; nucleotides not matched to a gene: 8. In nucleotides, the CDR3 is TGCAGCGTTGAGGGGCCAGGGGGTAACACAGATACGCAGTATTTT. It is translated as CSVEGPGGNTDTQYF.

The chain carries TRBV5-1 and TRBJ2-1, with 7 bases lining up with TRBD1. Germline trimming cut 4 bases from V and 0 bases from J; bases unmatched to any gene: 1. Germline lookup yields CDR1 SGHRS and CDR2 YFSETQ. This CDR3 has 14 residues. CDR3 in DNA: TGCGCCAGCAGCGGACAGGACTCCTACAATGAGCAGTTCTTC. Translating it yields CASSGQDSYNEQFF.

The chain couples TRBV10-3 to TRBJ2-5; D remains ambiguous. The DNA end is a closer match to TRBJ2-7, so the J assignment may be wrong. Germline V gene lookup returns CDR1 ENHRY and CDR2 SYGVKD. The CDR3 covers 16 residues. In DNA form, the CDR3 reads TGTGCCATCAGTGGGAGAGCTTCTATTAATCCCCACGAGCAGTACTTC. Translation: CAISGRASINPHEQYF.

The CDR3 region has the DNA TGTGCCAGCAGCTTAGCTGGCCAGGACCTTAATACGCAGTATTTT. This encodes CASSLAGQDLNTQYF. The chain combines TRBV7-9 with TRBJ2-3; no clear D. Germline assignment: CDR1 SEHNR and CDR2 FQNEAQ (reference sequence). There are 15 residues in the CDR3. Trimming removed 0 bases from V and 7 bases from J, with 14 bases in between.